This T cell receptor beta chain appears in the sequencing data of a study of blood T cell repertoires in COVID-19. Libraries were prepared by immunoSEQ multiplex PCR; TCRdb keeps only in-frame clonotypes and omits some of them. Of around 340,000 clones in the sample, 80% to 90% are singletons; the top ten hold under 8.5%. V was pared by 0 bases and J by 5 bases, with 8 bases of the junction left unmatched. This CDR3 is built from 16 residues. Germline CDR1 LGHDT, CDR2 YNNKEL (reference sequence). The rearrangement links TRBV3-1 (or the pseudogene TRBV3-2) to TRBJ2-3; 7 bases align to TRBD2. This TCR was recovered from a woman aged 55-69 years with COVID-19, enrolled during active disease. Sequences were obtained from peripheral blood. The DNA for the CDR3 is TGTGCCAGCAGCCAAGACGCCGGGACTAAGGGAGATACGCAGTATTTT. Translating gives CASSQDAGTKGDTQYF.